The 11 T cell receptor beta chains below come from one sample, sequenced in a study of T cell repertoires in cytomegalovirus infection. TCRdb fed the reads into MiXCR, producing one record per CDR3 protein. The sample records around 530,000 distinct CDR3 sequences, 15% to 20% being singletons. The sample was CD8+ T cells from PBMCs. Source of these receptors: a human donor in good health (CMV status not recorded). Some clones in this sample may be carry-over from other donors' samples.

This clonotype was observed many times. V usage is TRBV7-2 and J usage is TRBJ1-2; TRBD1 is a possible D gene (5 bases). The CDR3 is 12 residues long. Germline CDR1 is SGHTA and CDR2 is FQGNSA. The V end lost 1 base, the J end lost 10 bases, and 10 bases lay between the germline ends. The CDR3 protein is CASSLVQEVYTF. CDR3 nucleotides: TGTGCCAGCAGCTTAGTACAGGAGGTCTACACCTTC. The full variable domain, completed using reference TRBV7-2 and TRBJ1-2, is GAGVSQSPSNKVTEKGKDVELRCDPISGHTALYWYRQSLGQGLEFLIYFQGNSAPDKSGLPSDRFSAERTGGSVSTLTIQRTQQEDSAVYLCASSLVQEVYTFGSGTRLTVV.

This clonotype was picked up a small number of times. J is TRBJ2-7 and V is TRBV20-1; D is unresolved. This CDR3 contains 13 residues. Germline V lookup: CDR1 DFQATT, CDR2 SNEGSKA (reference sequence). Deletions cut 8 bases from V and 0 bases from J, with 14 bases between. The CDR3 DNA reads as TGCAGTCCCTTCCTTCAACGCTCCTACGAGCAGTACTTC. Translated, it gives CSPFLQRSYEQYF.

This clonotype was observed a handful of times. The chain recombines TRBV27 with TRBJ1-5, with D maybe TRBD1 (5 bases). There are 16 residues in the CDR3. V dropped 5 bases and J dropped 5 bases, with 19 bases sitting between them. Germline V gene data show CDR1 as MNHEY and CDR2 as SMNVEV (reference sequence). DNA of the CDR3: TGTGCCAGCAGTCCCTCCTCGGGGGATAGGGATCAGCCCCAGCATTTT. Translated: CASSPSSGDRDQPQHF.

This clonotype has a count of ten or more. The V call is TRBV7-9, the J call TRBJ2-1; D could derive from TRBD1 or TRBD2 (5 bases each). Germline V gene lookup returns CDR1 SEHNR and CDR2 FQNEAQ (reference sequence). V lost 1 base, J lost 8 bases, and 12 bases lay in between. CDR3 length: 14 amino acids. CDR3 amino acids: CASSLEAGRDEQFF. CDR3 sequence (DNA): TGTGCCAGCAGCTTAGAGGCAGGGCGGGATGAGCAGTTCTTC.

This clonotype has a handful of counts. The chain couples TRBV6-6 to TRBJ1-1, with unresolved D. The CDR3 has 12 residues. Germline CDR1 is MNHNY and CDR2 is SVGAGI (reference sequence). V was trimmed by 11 bases and J by 1 base, leaving 11 bases between them. CDR3 in amino acids: CAVRVGNTEAFF. DNA for the CDR3: TGTGCCGTCCGGGTAGGGAACACTGAAGCTTTCTTT.

This clonotype was detected ten times or more. V gene TRBV15 combines with J gene TRBJ1-1; D is unclear. There are 13 residues in the CDR3. V lost 9 bases and J lost 4, with 15 bases in between. Germline V CDR1 and CDR2: LNHNV, YYDKDF (reference sequence). The CDR3 DNA follows: TGTGCCACGGATTTGGGAAGAGCCACTGAAGCTTTCTTT. Translating it yields CATDLGRATEAFF.

This clonotype was observed a handful of times. The chain recombines TRBV7-9 with TRBJ2-2; 9 bases map to TRBD1. Germline lookup yields CDR1 SEHNR and CDR2 FQNEAQ (reference sequence). CDR3 length: 15 residues. The CDR3 bases are TGTGCGCCGGAGCGCGGACAGGGGCTCACCGGGGAGCTGTTTTTT. Its protein product is CAPERGQGLTGELFF.

This chain uses TRBV11-2 with TRBJ2-5; 7 nucleotides align to TRBD2. V dropped 4 bases and J dropped 9; count of bases not matched to a gene: 5. The CDR3 sequence is 12 residues long. The germline CDR1 and CDR2 sequences are SGHAT and FQNNGV. The DNA of the CDR3 is TGTGCCAGCAGCTATGGGGGGGAGGCCCAGTACTTC. Encoded protein: CASSYGGEAQYF.

This clonotype occurred many times. The genes are TRBV11-2 and TRBJ2-3, with 11 bases aligning to TRBD2. This CDR3 has 19 residues. Germline values: CDR1 SGHAT, CDR2 FQNNGV. Trimming took 0 bases from V and 5 from J; bases not matched to a gene: 13. The CDR3 is CASSLDILAGDMDGDTQYF. The CDR3 region has the DNA TGTGCCAGCAGCTTAGATATACTAGCGGGAGATATGGATGGAGATACGCAGTATTTT.

The rearrangement links TRBV19 to TRBJ2-5; D possibly matches TRBD1 or TRBD2 (6 bases each). Between the trimmed V and J ends, which lost 3 bases and 2 bases, there was a span of 19 bases. Germline assignment: CDR1 LNHDA and CDR2 SQIVND (reference sequence). This CDR3 region has 17 residues. DNA for the CDR3: TGTGCCAGTAGTATCGGTGTGGGGGCCGGAGGGCAAGAGACCCAGTACTTC. Translated, it gives CASSIGVGAGGQETQYF.

This clonotype was counted at least ten times. The chain links TRBV6-1 to TRBJ2-5, with D perhaps TRBD1 (6 bases). With 7 bases removed from V and 2 bases from J, the gap between germline ends came to 11 bases. Looked up from germline, CDR1 is MNHNS and CDR2 is SASEGT. There are 13 residues in the CDR3. CDR3 sequence (DNA): TGTGCCAGCAATCCGGACAGTCAAGAGACCCAGTACTTC. It is translated as CASNPDSQETQYF.